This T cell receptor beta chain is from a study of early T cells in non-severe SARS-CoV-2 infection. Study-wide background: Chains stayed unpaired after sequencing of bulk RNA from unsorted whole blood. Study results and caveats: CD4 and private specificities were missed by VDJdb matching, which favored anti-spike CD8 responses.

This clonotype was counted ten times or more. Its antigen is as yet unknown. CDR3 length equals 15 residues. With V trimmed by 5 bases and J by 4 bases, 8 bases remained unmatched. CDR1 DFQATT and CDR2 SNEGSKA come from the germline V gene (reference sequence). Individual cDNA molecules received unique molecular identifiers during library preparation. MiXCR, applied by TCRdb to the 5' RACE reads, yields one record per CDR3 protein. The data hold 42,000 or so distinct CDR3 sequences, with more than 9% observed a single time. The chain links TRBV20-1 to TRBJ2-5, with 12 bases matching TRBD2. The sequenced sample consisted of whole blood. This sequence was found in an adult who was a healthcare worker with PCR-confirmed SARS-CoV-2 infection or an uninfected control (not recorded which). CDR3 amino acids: CSASRLAGDPETQYF. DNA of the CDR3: TGCAGTGCTTCTCGACTAGCGGGAGACCCAGAGACCCAGTACTTC.